The sequence of this T cell receptor (beta chain) was determined in a study of blood T cell repertoires in COVID-19. Study overall: Sites across the United States, Italy and Spain contributed samples from acute and convalescent COVID-19. Sources were T cells, B-cell-depleted T cells, or PBMCs; the material itself was cDNA or gDNA.

Per the authors' pipeline: Reference gene primer amplification gave estimated nucleated cell counts. Repertoires were generated with immunoSEQ multiplex PCR, while TCRdb's copy carries only in-frame clones and drops some. V, J and clone size are taken as reported in that table, and D and trimming were inferred from the DNA itself. The sample includes about 200,000 clones, roughly 80% of them seen just once. This TCR was recovered from an elderly woman with acute or convalescent COVID-19. Sequencing was performed on peripheral blood.

CDR3 sequence: CASSTRQGHEQYF. For the CDR3, the DNA is TGTGCCAGCAGCACCCGACAGGGGCACGAGCAGTACTTC. The V gene is TRBV7-2, the J gene TRBJ2-7, with 8 nucleotides matching TRBD1. Looked up from germline, CDR1 is SGHTA and CDR2 is FQGNSA. The V and J ends lost 5 bases and 5 bases, in that order; junction bases with no gene match: 5. This CDR3 has 13 amino acids.